This record looks at one T cell receptor beta chain sequence and its context. What it binds is not known. The CDR3 extends over 16 amino acids. Trimming removed 5 bases from V and 4 bases from J; junction bases left unmatched: 11. The V gene's germline CDR1 is SGHTA and CDR2 FQGTGA. Here immunoSEQ multiplex PCR was the method, and the copy in TCRdb shows in-frame clones only, minus some. The sample has around 120,000 clones, almost 90% seen once. This entry comes from a study of T cell responses to AZD1222 COVID-19 vaccine. Study-wide background: Both about-4-week and about-12-week second-dose recipients were combined. General observations from the study: Of the AZD1222 recipients, only 6 or 7 were seropositive at baseline. The donors showed a predominance of white British ancestry and of females, with possible underestimation of clonal diversity.

The sequence came from an adult in good health. The chain couples TRBV7-3 to TRBJ1-1; 9 nucleotides match TRBD1. The sequencing here drew on peripheral blood, taken on day 0 of AZD1222 vaccination. The CDR3 protein is CASSPRGDRVSTEAFF. CDR3 DNA: TGTGCCAGCAGCCCAAGGGGGGACAGGGTGAGCACTGAAGCTTTCTTT. Complete variable domain (other parts from reference TRBV7-3 and TRBJ1-1): GAGVSQTPSNKVTEKGKYVELRCDPISGHTALYWYRQSLGQGPEFLIYFQGTGAADDSGLPNDRFFAVRPEGSVSTLKIQRTERGDSAVYLCASSPRGDRVSTEAFFGQGTRLTVV.